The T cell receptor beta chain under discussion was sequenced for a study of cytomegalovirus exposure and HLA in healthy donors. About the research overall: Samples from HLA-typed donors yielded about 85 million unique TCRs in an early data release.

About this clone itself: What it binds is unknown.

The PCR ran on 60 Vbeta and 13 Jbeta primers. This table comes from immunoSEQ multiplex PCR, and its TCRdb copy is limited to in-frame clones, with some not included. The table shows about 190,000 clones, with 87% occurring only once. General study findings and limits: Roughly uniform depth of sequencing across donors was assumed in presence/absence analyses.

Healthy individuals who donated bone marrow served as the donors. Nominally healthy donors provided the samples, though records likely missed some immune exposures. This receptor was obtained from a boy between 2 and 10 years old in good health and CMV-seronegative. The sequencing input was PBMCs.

In nucleotides, the CDR3 is TGTGCCAGCAGGACCGGGACAGGGAGAATAGATACGCAGTATTTT. Translated: CASRTGTGRIDTQYF. This rearrangement joins TRBV11-2 to TRBJ2-3, with 9 bases aligning to TRBD1. CDR3 length: 15 amino acids. In germline, CDR1 is SGHAT, CDR2 FQNNGV. V shed 6 bases, J shed 5 bases, and the junction held 9 bases outside the gene matches.